This paragraph covers one T cell receptor (beta chain) sequence. Its cognate antigen is unknown. Vbeta (60) and Jbeta (13) primers were used in the PCR. Profiling relied on immunoSEQ multiplex PCR, and the TCRdb table lists in-frame clones only, not all of them. The data hold under 150,000 clones, with approximately 78% observed a single time. The data stem from a study of cytomegalovirus exposure and HLA in healthy donors. Study overall: HLA-typed donors were the source of approximately 88 million unique TCRs, which an early data release held.

The junction had 7 bases not matched to a gene; V was cut back by 6 bases and J by 4 bases. The CDR3 totals 14 residues. From germline, CDR1 is MNHEY and CDR2 SMNVEV (reference sequence). Study-level points and caveats: The authors listed about 170 TCR beta chains as cytomegalovirus-associated.

The TCR comes from a human donor in good health. What was sequenced was PBMCs. This chain joins TRBV27 and TRBJ1-2, with 8 bases matching TRBD1. The CDR3 sequence is CASSRGQGSYGYTF. CDR3 sequence (DNA): TGTGCCAGCAGCCGTGGACAGGGCTCCTATGGCTACACCTTC.